Below are 22 T cell receptor beta chains sequenced from a single sample in a study of cytomegalovirus exposure and HLA in healthy donors. With 60 Vbeta and 13 Jbeta primers, the PCR was carried out. Some clones are missing from TCRdb's copy, which holds only in-frame ones; the method was immunoSEQ multiplex PCR. Among 80,000 to 100,000 clones listed, around 77% were seen once. What was sequenced was PBMCs. These receptors all stem from a man aged 35-49 years in good health and CMV-seronegative.

V gene TRBV5-1 combines with J gene TRBJ1-3, with a possible D match to TRBD1 (6 bases). Germline loops: CDR1 SGHRS, CDR2 YFSETQ. This CDR3 has 15 residues. Trimming pared 1 base from V and 4 bases from J, leaving 12 bases between. The CDR3 DNA reads as TGCGCCAGCAGCTTGAGGGGGGGGCAAGGAAACACCATATATTTT. Translating gives CASSLRGGQGNTIYF.

V and J are TRBV30 and TRBJ1-1, with no clear D. Per germline, CDR1 GTSNPN and CDR2 SVGIG (reference sequence). This CDR3 has 13 amino acids. V was clipped by 2 bases and J by 5 bases, with 12 bases between them. The CDR3, as DNA: TGTGCCTGGAGTTTACAGCCGGGGACTGAAGCTTTCTTT. Amino acid sequence: CAWSLQPGTEAFF. The full variable domain, in which reference TRBV30 and TRBJ1-1 provide the parts outside the CDR3, is SQTIHQWPATLVQPVGSPLSLECTVEGTSNPNLYWYRQAAGRGLQLLFYSVGIGQISSEVPQNLSASRPQDRQFILSSKKLLLSDSGFYLCAWSLQPGTEAFFGQGTRLTVV.

The DNA for the CDR3 is TGTGCCAGCAGCTTAGCTGTCAGTGAAAAACTGTTTTTT. This gives the protein CASSLAVSEKLFF. The chain joins TRBV7-2 to TRBJ1-4; no firm D call. Trimming cost V 0 bases and J 7 bases, with 6 bases left between them. There are 13 residues in the CDR3. Germline V gene lookup returns CDR1 SGHTA and CDR2 FQGNSA.

V gene TRBV7-8 combines with J gene TRBJ1-2; 7 bases are shared with TRBD1. Germline V gene sequence: CDR1 SGHVS, CDR2 FQNEAQ. The junction had 1 base not matched to a gene; V was cut back by 1 base and J by 8 bases. CDR3 length equals 12 residues. The CDR3 region is CASSLGQGGYTF. The CDR3 DNA follows: TGTGCCAGCAGCTTAGGACAGGGCGGCTACACCTTC.

This chain connects TRBV30 to TRBJ1-3, with a tentative D call TRBD1 (6 bases). The CDR3 is made up of 14 amino acids. V was trimmed by 0 bases and J by 3 bases, leaving 9 bases between them. From germline, CDR1 is GTSNPN and CDR2 SVGIG (reference sequence). CDR3 in DNA: TGTGCCTGGAGTGTATCAGGGGTTGGAAACACCATATATTTT. Translation: CAWSVSGVGNTIYF. Filled out from reference TRBV30 and TRBJ1-3, the complete variable domain reads SQTIHQWPATLVQPVGSPLSLECTVEGTSNPNLYWYRQAAGRGLQLLFYSVGIGQISSEVPQNLSASRPQDRQFILSSKKLLLSDSGFYLCAWSVSGVGNTIYFGEGSWLTVV.

This clone was recorded a few times. The V gene is TRBV9, the J gene TRBJ2-3; 13 nucleotides line up with TRBD2. This CDR3 is built from 15 residues. V lost 5 bases and J lost 2; bases outside the gene matches: 2. Germline CDR1 reads SGDLS; CDR2 reads YYNGEE. The CDR3 sequence is CASRGTSGDTDTQYF. The CDR3 nucleotides are TGTGCCAGCAGAGGGACTAGCGGGGACACAGATACGCAGTATTTT.

The chain is built from TRBV2 and TRBJ2-7, with 7 nucleotides matching TRBD1. Germline CDR1 SNHLY, CDR2 FYNNEI. CDR3 length equals 15 residues. Trimming at V came to 7 bases and at J to 4 bases, leaving 13 bases not matched to a gene. The CDR3 coding sequence is TGTGCCAGCATCAGACAGGGCCCCCTTACTTACGAGCAGTACTTC. As protein: CASIRQGPLTYEQYF.

The J gene is TRBJ1-3, the V gene TRBV2; D is uncertain. V lost 2 bases and J lost 5, with 7 bases in between. From germline, CDR1 is SNHLY and CDR2 FYNNEI. The CDR3 runs 13 residues. For the CDR3, the DNA is TGTGCCAGCAGTGAAAGCGGAAGAAACACCATATATTTT. It is translated as CASSESGRNTIYF.

The chain couples TRBV6-5 to TRBJ2-5; TRBD1 matches 9 bases. The J call may be mistaken, given a closer DNA end match to TRBJ2-7. The germline CDR1 and CDR2 sequences are MNHEY and SVGAGI. This CDR3 contains 14 residues. The CDR3 DNA is TGTGCCAGCAGCTGGGACAGGGCCGGCTACGAGCAGTACTTC. This codes for CASSWDRAGYEQYF.

The rearrangement joins TRBV18 to TRBJ2-7, with 11 bases fitting TRBD1. Germline V CDR1 and CDR2: KGHSH, LQKENI. CDR3 length equals 15 residues. After removal of 4 bases from V and 4 bases from J, the junction contained 6 bases not matched to a gene. CDR3 sequence reads: CASSHYRDRGYEQYF. In DNA, the CDR3 is TGTGCCAGCTCACATTACCGGGACAGGGGGTACGAGCAGTACTTC. Looking up the rest from reference TRBV18 and TRBJ2-7 gives the full variable domain: NAGVMQNPRHLVRRRGQEARLRCSPMKGHSHVYWYRQLPEEGLKFMVYLQKENIIDESGMPKERFSAEFPKEGPSILRIQQVVRGDSAAYFCASSHYRDRGYEQYFGPGTRLTVT.

Only one count was recorded for this clone. This sequence joins TRBV28 and TRBJ1-5; D remains unclear. Germline CDR1 and CDR2: MDHEN and SYDVKM. V was cut by 5 bases and J by 3 bases, with 14 bases left in between. CDR3 length: 15 amino acids. As DNA, the CDR3 is TGTGCCAGCAGTCAGGCCCAGGTTTTCAATCAGCCCCAGCATTTT. Its translation is CASSQAQVFNQPQHF.

The chain combines TRBV19 with TRBJ1-5; tentatively, D is TRBD1 (5 bases). The CDR3 sequence is 13 residues long. Trimming left V 7 bases short and J 0 bases short, with 7 bases between. CDR1 and CDR2 (germline): LNHDA, SQIVND (reference sequence). The CDR3 DNA reads as TGTGCCAGTACAGGGATTAGCAATCAGCCCCAGCATTTT. It is translated as CASTGISNQPQHF.

V gene TRBV5-1 combines with J gene TRBJ2-1, with a possible D match to TRBD1 (5 bases). CDR1 and CDR2 from the germline V gene are SGHRS and YFSETQ. The CDR3 totals 15 residues. V was shortened by 0 bases and J by 1 base, with 8 bases between the two germline ends. The CDR3 loop is CASSLEAGSYNEQFF. CDR3 nucleotide sequence: TGCGCCAGCAGCTTGGAGGCAGGGTCCTACAATGAGCAGTTCTTC.

This clone was seen once. The chain has TRBV9 and TRBJ1-1, with D perhaps matching TRBD1 (5 bases). Germline assignment: CDR1 SGDLS and CDR2 YYNGEE. Trimming removed 2 bases at V and 1 base at J, with 9 bases between. The CDR3 runs to 14 residues. The CDR3 reads CASSVGGANTEAFF. Written as DNA, the CDR3 is TGTGCCAGCAGCGTGGGAGGGGCGAACACTGAAGCTTTCTTT.

The chain employs TRBV2 and TRBJ2-3; D is perhaps TRBD2 (6 bases). Per germline, CDR1 SNHLY and CDR2 FYNNEI. The ends were cut back, 11 bases at V and 2 bases at J, with 17 bases in the middle. CDR3 size: 14 residues. The CDR3 is CAGPPGLPTDTQYF. As DNA, the CDR3 is TGTGCCGGCCCCCCGGGACTGCCCACAGATACGCAGTATTTT.

The V and J genes are TRBV29-1 and TRBJ1-6; perhaps TRBD1 as D (5 bases). The V gene's germline CDR1 is SQVTM and CDR2 ANQGSEA. The CDR3 is 16 residues long. V lost 0 bases and J 8 bases, leaving 17 bases between the germline ends. The CDR3 loop is CSVEDQAGQGYSPLHF. The CDR3 DNA sequence: TGCAGCGTTGAAGATCAAGCAGGGCAAGGTTATTCACCCCTCCACTTT.

The gene calls are TRBV6-1 and TRBJ2-1, with 8 bases aligning to TRBD1. The CDR3 runs 15 residues. The J segment lost 6 bases and the V segment lost 2 bases, leaving 6 bases of the junction unmatched. Per the germline V gene, CDR1 is MNHNS and CDR2 is SASEGT. The CDR3 protein is CASSEQGAPGNEQFF. The CDR3 bases are TGTGCCAGCAGTGAACAGGGGGCGCCTGGCAATGAGCAGTTCTTC.

V gene TRBV6-5 combines with J gene TRBJ2-7, with D possibly TRBD2 on 6 matching bases. The V gene lost 5 bases and the J gene lost 7 bases, with 21 bases spanning the gap. This CDR3 is built from 15 residues. CDR1 and CDR2 from the germline V gene are MNHEY and SVGAGI. CDR3 coding DNA: TGTGCCAGCAGTGGTGGAGGCGGGGCCCATGGGGAGCAGTACTTC. Amino acid sequence: CASSGGGGAHGEQYF.

V and J are TRBV18 and TRBJ1-2; perhaps TRBD1 as D (6 bases). With 0 bases removed from V and 6 bases from J, the gap between germline ends came to 14 bases. Germline CDR1 KGHSH, CDR2 LQKENI. The CDR3 length is 15 residues. CDR3 bases: TGTGCCAGCTCACCACCGAACAGGGTTTCCGATGGCTACACCTTC. Protein: CASSPPNRVSDGYTF. The variable domain in full, with the rest retrieved from reference TRBV18 and TRBJ1-2, is NAGVMQNPRHLVRRRGQEARLRCSPMKGHSHVYWYRQLPEEGLKFMVYLQKENIIDESGMPKERFSAEFPKEGPSILRIQQVVRGDSAAYFCASSPPNRVSDGYTFGSGTRLTVV.

The V call is TRBV9, the J call TRBJ2-2, with D possibly TRBD1 on 5 matching bases. There are 19 residues in the CDR3. Germline CDR1 SGDLS, CDR2 YYNGEE. Trimming stripped 4 bases from V and 1 base from J, with 23 bases between. CDR3 sequence: CASSPQGSQLLMNTGELFF. CDR3 DNA sequence: TGTGCCAGCAGCCCCCAGGGCAGCCAACTCTTAATGAACACCGGGGAGCTGTTTTTT.

The chain carries TRBV10-1 and TRBJ2-7; 9 nucleotides align to TRBD1. The trim removed 3 bases at V and 6 bases at J, leaving 6 bases unmatched. Germline V CDR1 and CDR2: WNHNN, SYGVQD (reference sequence). CDR3 length equals 14 residues. This CDR3 is CASSDGTGSREQYF. CDR3 nucleotide sequence: TGCGCCAGCAGTGATGGGACAGGGTCCCGCGAGCAGTACTTC.

There are a few counts of this clone. The J gene is TRBJ1-4, the V gene TRBV5-1; the D gene is possibly TRBD1 (6 bases). With 0 bases removed from V and 4 bases from J, the gap between germline ends came to 10 bases. The CDR3 consists of 15 residues. The germline CDR1 and CDR2 sequences are SGHRS and YFSETQ. The DNA for the CDR3 is TGCGCCAGCAGCTTGGCAGGGGCGGTTAATGAAAAACTGTTTTTT. Its translation is CASSLAGAVNEKLFF.